This T cell receptor beta chain derives from a study of blood T cells in healthy people across ages (dated by TCRdb to the mid-2010s). With respect to the entire study: In model experiments, roughly one uniquely barcoded TCR beta cDNA molecule per two T cells was captured by template switching. The study measured age-related changes in TCR beta repertoire diversity using deep sequencing normalized with unique cDNA molecular identifiers. Four age groups were formed from the donors: young (average about 17 years), middle-aged (less than 40), aged (around 68) and long-lived (more than 75). To avoid experimental bias, donors of different ages were distributed randomly across sequencing lanes. Using the same blood draw, the study looked at two additional independent replicas of 1 million unique cDNA reads for two donors, one aged 18 to 29 and the other aged 80 or older.

To prepare the library, 5' RACE was applied. Instrument used: Illumina HiSeq 2500. A second PCR of roughly 7 to 12 cycles was run with a J-beta primer mix and a sample-barcoded 5' primer. A template-switch 5' adaptor carrying 12 random nucleotides introduced a unique molecular identifier onto each TCR beta cDNA molecule. Each sample yielded at least 3 million CDR3-containing paired-end reads. First-strand cDNA synthesis was performed from all RNA using the Mint cDNA synthesis kit, with priming by a TRBC-specific oligonucleotide. After uracil-DNA glycosylase treatment, a first 18-cycle PCR used universal primers M1SS and BC2_uni_R on all cDNA. In the paper's pipeline: Each sample was normalized by randomly selecting 1 million high-quality reads, each carrying a distinct molecular identifier. Reads with shared molecular identifiers were discarded instead of being binned into consensus sequences. MiTCR, with a Q25 quality threshold and the strictest error-elimination algorithm, was used for CDR3 identification, clonotype clustering and error correction. A nonparametric unseen species model using Euler transformation provided a lower-bound estimate of total TCR beta diversity. The public reads were reprocessed in TCRdb via fastp at Q25 and MiXCR, keeping in-frame beta chains. When rows share a CDR3 protein, they turn into one entry using the most common DNA and genes. TCRdb, rather than the study authors, made the V and J calls. This sample holds roughly 1,300,000 distinct CDR3 sequences; 55% to 75% were observed only once. Of the sample, over 6.5% is held by the ten largest clones.

V loses 5 bases, J loses 0 bases, and the germline ends lie 14 bases apart. CDR1 MDHEN and CDR2 SYDVKM are derived from the germline V gene. From cysteine to phenylalanine, the CDR3 is 16 amino acids long. The read is trimmed to its CDR3 DNA, 48 bases read in frame from base 1. Note on this clonotype: Its antigen has not been determined. One base away there is no much larger clone; base qualities are not given.

Broad study findings and their caveats: Conclusive comparison of naive and antigen-experienced compartments was prevented by the profiling of bulk unsorted PBMCs. Estimates of total diversity based on one million sequenced T cells were regarded as lower bounds and as underestimates. Donor CMV infection status was unknown, potentially confounding age-related changes in expanded clonotypes. Observed TCR beta diversity per million T cells fell roughly linearly with age, and a significant reduction was already apparent by age roughly 40. The percentage of naive T cells measured by flow cytometry correlated strongly with observed TCR beta diversity. The long-lived group showed more naive CD4+ T cells, fewer expanded clones and increased TCR diversity than the aged group, suggesting age selection.

The donors were roughly 38 Caucasian individuals from Russia, aged about 6 to 100 years, who were systemically healthy. Approximately 9.7 milliliters of peripheral blood were drawn from each donor into EDTA-treated Vacutainer tubes. PBMCs were isolated by Ficoll-Paque density-gradient centrifugation, with at least 6 million obtained per sample. Trizol reagent was used to extract total RNA from PBMCs, with at least 5.5 micrograms per sample. Naive CD45RAhigh/CD27high T cell percentages were measured by flow cytometry on a PBMC aliquot from every donor. The chain employs TRBV28 and TRBJ2-1; the D segment cannot be called with confidence. This sequence was found in a man aged 18 to 35 in good health. The sequenced sample was blood. The DNA sequence is TGTGCCAGCAGTCAACTCGGCTCGAGCTCCTACAATGAGCAGTTCTTC. This gives the protein CASSQLGSSSYNEQFF.